This T cell receptor beta chain was identified during a study of STAT3 mutations in large granular lymphocyte leukemia. Turning to the study itself: Roughly half the longitudinally sequenced T-LGLL patients had canonical STAT3 mutations. General study results and limits: At least one immunodominant TCR beta clonotype appeared in every T-cell large granular lymphocyte leukemia patient. In about 30% of the 18 patients, new TCR clonotypes emerged after therapy. Treatment regimens differed across patients between samplings.

Germline assignment: CDR1 MNHNY and CDR2 SVGAGI (reference sequence). CDR3 size: 14 residues. V shed 3 bases and J shed 1 base, with 10 bases lying between them. Some 41,000 productive templates were obtained per sample on average. Produced via immunoSEQ multiplex PCR; TCRdb's table is partial and in-frame only. The repertoire holds about 1,600 clones, with 86% as singletons. Details on this clone: Its cognate antigen is unknown.

This receptor was identified in a woman between 35 and 50 years old with T-cell large granular lymphocyte leukemia. Some clones in this sample may be carry-over from other donors' samples. The rearrangement links TRBV6-6 to TRBJ2-7; D may match TRBD1 or TRBD2 (5 bases each). Sequencing used peripheral blood mononuclear cells. This chain's CDR3 is CASSYVGDSYEQYF. The CDR3 nucleotides read TGTGCCAGCAGTTATGTGGGGGATTCCTACGAGCAGTACTTC.